This T cell receptor beta chain appears in the sequencing data of a study of a mutant IDH1 vaccine in newly diagnosed glioma. General observations from the study: Whatever changes occurred in top peripheral T cell clonotypes seemed unrelated to pseudoprogression.

A note on this clone: Its antigen is unknown.

Produced via immunoSEQ multiplex PCR; TCRdb's table is partial and in-frame only. The sample gives roughly 86,000 clones, nearly 90% of which show up once; 0.77% is in the top ten. Documented time point: week 47, end of study. Each vaccine dose was 300 ug of mutant IDH1 20-mer peptide, with topical imiquimod. Trimming cost V 5 bases and J 6 bases, with 14 bases left between them. The germline CDR1 and CDR2 sequences are MNHEY and SMNVEV (reference sequence). The CDR3 covers 13 residues. The sequence came from a woman aged 45-59 years with glioma. The rearrangement uses TRBV27 and TRBJ2-7; D is undetermined. The material sequenced was PBMCs, taken from a glioma patient whose treatment included an IDH1 peptide vaccine. The CDR3 here is CASSARTRGEQYF. The CDR3, as DNA: TGTGCCAGCAGTGCCAGGACCCGAGGCGAGCAGTACTTC.